The T cell receptor beta chain described here comes from a study of T-cell memory formation after mild COVID-19 (dated by TCRdb to the early 2020s). For the wider study: Most TCR sequence clusters were specific to one of the two donors. The cohort comprised two young, previously healthy adult volunteers, one female and one male. Longitudinal TCRalpha and TCRbeta repertoire sequencing tracked T-cell clones expanding and contracting after mild COVID-19 in two donors.

The cysteine opens and the phenylalanine closes a CDR3 of 17 amino acids. The sequence is cut down to CDR3 DNA, 51 bases in frame from base 1. Trimming leaves V shorter by 7 bases and J shorter by 0 bases, with the junction holding 8 bases beyond the gene matches. Ficoll-Paque density gradient centrifugation was the method used to isolate PBMCs. This clonotype was detected a few times. Its antigen specificity is not known. The input lacks base qualities; no much larger clone sits a single base away. General conclusions and limits of the study: Only a couple of mild cases were covered in the study, and larger cohorts including severe cases with pre-infection samples were considered necessary. SARS-CoV-2 specificity of the second-wave clones peaking on day 37 was not confirmed. Clones contracting from day 15 to 85 had balanced CD4/CD8 phenotypes, while a second wave expanding from day 15 to 37 was biased towards CD4+. Some responding clones were detected in pre-infection memory, which suggested that pre-existing cross-reactive memory T cells had joined the SARS-CoV-2 response. Contracting CD4+ clones were located mainly in the CM and EM memory subsets, whereas CD8+ clones were found to be enriched in EMRA.

These reads were obtained on an Illumina NovaSeq 6000. TCRalpha and TCRbeta cDNA libraries were constructed by 5'RACE with constant-segment primers, with sample barcodes and unique molecular identifiers being introduced. Trizol reagent was used to extract RNA from every sample. Libraries were amplified in two PCR steps, with a second sample barcode and Illumina TruSeq adapters added in the second step. Sequencing of the libraries was done on an Illumina NovaSeq, producing 2 x 150 bp paired-end reads. Per the original workflow: Demultiplexing of reads and collapsing into UMI-guided consensus sequences were performed with migec v1.2.7. With mixcr v2.1.11, UMI consensuses were aligned to TRA and TRB V and J templates and assembled into clonotypes. A clonotype was counted as expanded or contracted only when both edgeR and NoisET called the clonotype significant, with the noise models trained on biological replicates. For edgeR calls, the thresholds were a false discovery rate-adjusted p below 0.01 and a log2 fold-change of 1. As an exploratory analysis of dynamics, PCA with hierarchical clustering was applied to max-normalized trajectories of the 1000 most abundant clonotypes. Separately sequenced CD4+ and CD8+ repertoires were used to assign a CD4 or CD8 phenotype to each responding clone. The raw public data were reprocessed by TCRdb itself: fastp quality trimming at Q25, MiXCR clonotype calling, in-frame beta chains only. A single entry per CDR3 protein holds the most common genes and DNA from its merged rows. TCRdb, not the authors, supplied the V and J calls. The sample records approximately 490,000 distinct CDR3 sequences, around 20% of which are singletons. The ten most abundant clones make up around an eighth of the sample.

The sequence is built from TRBV12-3 or TRBV12-4 and TRBJ2-6; TRBD2 lines up with 8 middle nucleotides. What was sequenced was PBMCs or a T cell subset sorted from them (not recorded which). This sequence originates from an adult woman who had mild COVID-19 (a few samples of this study predate the infection). The sample titles of this study are shuffled in the database, so cell type and time point are left out; the donor was told from shared clones. For the CDR3, the sequence is CASNPRGGSSGANVLTF. The bases are TGTGCCAGCAACCCCCGCGGGGGGAGCTCTGGGGCCAACGTCCTGACTTTC.